This is a list of T cell receptor beta chains from one sample in a study of T-cell memory formation after mild COVID-19. MiXCR, run by TCRdb on the 5' RACE reads, gives a single entry per CDR3 protein. The table includes some 330,000 distinct CDR3 sequences, around 21% detected once. The material sequenced was PBMCs or a T cell subset sorted from them (not recorded which). The receptors shown here come from an adult woman who had mild COVID-19 (a few samples of this study predate the infection). Cell type and time point are not known. The CDR3 runs from the conserved cysteine through the conserved F or W. The D gene is left open where the match is weak. Some rows have no size entry. The others give once, few or many, or a class for an expanded clone.

CASSLREGDQPQHF | TGTGCCAGCAGTTTAAGGGAGGGCGATCAGCCCCAGCATTTT | TRBJ1-5 | . | . | TRBV12-3/TRBV12-4
CASSQERGFVTEAFF | TGTGCCAGCAGCCAAGAACGGGGGTTCGTGACTGAAGCTTTCTTT | TRBJ1-1 | . | . | TRBV3-1
CASSAKLRLAGSYEQYF | TGTGCCAGCAGCGCGAAGCTCAGACTAGCGGGATCCTACGAGCAGTACTTC | TRBJ2-7 | . | TRBD2 | TRBV9
CASSLTGGTGELFF | TGTGCCAGCAGCTTGACAGGGGGCACCGGGGAGCTGTTTTTT | TRBJ2-2 | once | TRBD1 | TRBV7-9
CASSPVINQPQHF | TGCGCCAGCAGCCCGGTAATCAATCAGCCCCAGCATTTT | TRBJ1-5 | few | . | TRBV4-1
CASLGLAGVGWQETQYF | TGTGCCAGCCTCGGACTAGCGGGAGTTGGGTGGCAAGAGACCCAGTACTTC | TRBJ2-5 | . | TRBD2 | TRBV7-2
CASSRDRTTSYEQYF | TGTGCCAGCAGCCGAGACAGGACGACCTCCTACGAGCAGTACTTC | TRBJ2-7 | . | . | TRBV7-2
CASSEFSPTHEAFF | TGTGCCAGCAGTGAATTTTCGCCGACACACGAAGCTTTCTTT | TRBJ1-1 | few | . | TRBV25-1
CASSFGDQGNTEAFF | TGCGCCAGCAGCTTCGGTGATCAGGGGAACACTGAAGCTTTCTTT | TRBJ1-1 | few | . | TRBV5-1
CASSQGGQQFF | TGTGCCAGCAGCCAAGGGGGGCAGCAGTTCTTC | TRBJ2-1 | many | . | TRBV4-2
CASNPGGSSYNEQFF | TGCGCCAGCAACCCCGGGGGGAGCTCCTACAATGAGCAGTTCTTC | TRBJ2-1 | few | TRBD2 | TRBV5-1
CASSLSGQGYYEQYF | TGTGCCAGCAGTTTATCGGGACAGGGATACTACGAGCAGTACTTC | TRBJ2-7 | . | TRBD1 | TRBV27
CASSPVSGGAWREQFF | TGCGCCAGCAGCCCCGTAAGCGGGGGGGCTTGGCGGGAGCAGTTCTTC | TRBJ2-1 | . | TRBD2 | TRBV5-1
CASSTGTTVGTEAFF | TGTGCCAGCAGCACAGGGACAACCGTCGGCACTGAAGCTTTCTTT | TRBJ1-1 | . | . | TRBV9
CASSSEAVRADTQYF | TGTGCCAGCAGCTCCGAGGCAGTTAGGGCAGATACGCAGTATTTT | TRBJ2-3 | few | . | TRBV7-9
CASSLAWTVLSNEKLFF | TGTGCCAGCAGTTTAGCGTGGACCGTGCTGAGTAATGAAAAACTGTTTTTT | TRBJ1-4 | . | . | TRBV12-3/TRBV12-4
CASSLEGLPYEQYF | TGTGCCAGCAGTTTAGAGGGGCTCCCCTACGAGCAGTACTTC | TRBJ2-7 | . | . | TRBV28
CASSLGGMRAFF | TGTGCCAGCAGTTTAGGGGGGATGCGAGCTTTCTTT | TRBJ1-1 | few | . | TRBV12-3/TRBV12-4
CSARDRAVGTEAFF | TGCAGTGCTAGAGACAGGGCTGTGGGCACTGAAGCTTTCTTT | TRBJ1-1 | . | . | TRBV20-1
CASSLVSEETQYF | TGCGCCAGCAGCTTGGTGTCAGAAGAGACCCAGTACTTC | TRBJ2-5 | few | . | TRBV5-1
CASSLLAWEQYF | TGTGCCAGCAGCTTACTAGCTTGGGAGCAGTACTTC | TRBJ2-7 | . | . | TRBV7-2
CSAKIRGVTQYF | TGCAGTGCTAAAATCAGGGGCGTAACGCAGTATTTT | TRBJ2-3 | few | . | TRBV20-1
CAGRQDSTETQYF | TGTGCCGGCAGACAGGACTCGACCGAGACCCAGTACTTC | TRBJ2-5 | . | . | TRBV2
CASSLERGWEQYF | TGTGCCAGCAGCTTGGAGAGGGGGTGGGAGCAGTACTTC | TRBJ2-7 | many | . | TRBV5-6
CASSESLGTEAFF | TGTGCCAGCAGTGAATCCCTCGGCACTGAAGCTTTCTTT | TRBJ1-1 | few | . | TRBV25-1
CASSLVTETQYF | TGTGCCAGCAGCTTAGTCACGGAGACCCAGTACTTC | TRBJ2-5 | . | . | TRBV7-9
CASSPNQGTGNTIYF | TGTGCCAGCTCACCTAACCAGGGGACTGGAAACACCATATATTTT | TRBJ1-3 | few | . | TRBV18
CASSKRWDGQPDGELFF | TGTGCCAGCAGCAAACGATGGGACGGACAGCCCGACGGGGAGCTGTTTTTT | TRBJ2-2 | . | . | TRBV21-1
CASSQDPGQEGSEQYF | TGTGCCAGCAGCCAAGATCCCGGACAGGAAGGAAGTGAGCAGTACTTC | TRBJ2-7 | . | TRBD1 | TRBV4-2
CASSSSSGTGRREQYF | TGTGCCAGCAGTTCTTCCTCCGGGACAGGGCGACGCGAGCAGTACTTC | TRBJ2-7 | . | TRBD1 | TRBV12-3/TRBV12-4
CASSLDSRGQSNGYTF | TGTGCCAGCAGCTTAGATTCCCGGGGGCAATCTAATGGCTACACCTTC | TRBJ1-2 | few | . | TRBV7-8
CATTGTGSTDTQYF | TGTGCCACCACCGGGACTGGAAGCACAGATACGCAGTATTTT | TRBJ2-3 | . | . | TRBV7-9
CSARKGPGTGEAFF | TGCAGTGCTAGAAAGGGCCCCGGGACAGGGGAAGCTTTCTTT | TRBJ1-1 | . | TRBD1 | TRBV20-1
CASTDPANYGYTF | TGTGCCAGCACCGATCCGGCTAACTATGGCTACACCTTC | TRBJ1-2 | . | . | TRBV7-9
CASSPLDRAVFF | TGTGCCAGCAGTCCGCTGGACAGGGCGGTTTTCTTT | TRBJ1-1 | few | TRBD1 | TRBV6-2/TRBV6-3
CASSSRNRQGMQETQYF | TGTGCCAGCAGCTCCCGTAACCGGCAGGGCATGCAAGAGACCCAGTACTTC | TRBJ2-5 | . | . | TRBV11-2
CAWDRVNEQFF | TGTGCCTGGGACAGAGTCAATGAGCAGTTCTTC | TRBJ2-1 | few | . | TRBV30
CAWSSGLGRRYTF | TGTGCCTGGAGTTCCGGGCTCGGCAGGCGCTACACCTTC | TRBJ1-2 | . | . | TRBV30
CASSLGLAGGRTGELFF | TGTGCCAGCAGCTTAGGCCTCGCGGGAGGTCGAACCGGGGAGCTGTTTTTT | TRBJ2-2 | few | TRBD2 | TRBV11-3
CASSPTGPDQPQHF | TGTGCCAGCAGTCCTACAGGGCCGGATCAGCCCCAGCATTTT | TRBJ1-5 | few | . | TRBV12-3/TRBV12-4
CAWSVRSIGLAGGELFF | TGTGCCTGGAGTGTCCGGTCGATAGGACTAGCGGGAGGGGAGCTGTTTTTT | TRBJ2-2 | . | TRBD2 | TRBV30
CASSYNQRGPYNEQFF | TGTGCCAGCAGCTATAACCAGCGGGGACCTTACAATGAGCAGTTCTTC | TRBJ2-1 | . | TRBD2 | TRBV7-3
CASSLIGGVTDTQYF | TGCGCCAGCAGCCTGATAGGGGGGGTCACAGATACGCAGTATTTT | TRBJ2-3 | few | . | TRBV5-1
CSALHSDRTSGSYNEQFF | TGCAGTGCTCTACACTCAGACAGGACTAGCGGTTCCTACAATGAGCAGTTCTTC | TRBJ2-1 | . | TRBD2 | TRBV20-1
CASEAGGRTGELFF | TGTGCCAGCGAAGCGGGGGGCCGAACCGGGGAGCTGTTTTTT | TRBJ2-2 | few | TRBD2 | TRBV7-9
CASSQLANTGELFF | TGTGCCAGCAGCCAGCTAGCCAACACCGGGGAGCTGTTTTTT | TRBJ2-2 | . | . | TRBV7-3
CASSPLSDQPDTQYF | TGTGCCAGCAGTCCGCTTAGCGACCAGCCAGATACGCAGTATTTT | TRBJ2-3 | . | . | TRBV6-2/TRBV6-3
CASSQYRTSSYEQYF | TGTGCCAGCAGCCAATATAGGACTAGCTCCTACGAGCAGTACTTC | TRBJ2-7 | . | TRBD2 | TRBV5-6
CSARSSQETQYF | TGCAGTGCTAGAAGTTCACAAGAGACCCAGTACTTC | TRBJ2-5 | . | . | TRBV20-1
CASSLNFNYAIKTSGFTDTQYF | TGTGCCAGCAGTCTAAACTTTAATTACGCCATAAAGACTAGCGGTTTCACAGATACGCAGTATTTT | TRBJ2-3 | . | TRBD2 | TRBV27
CASSSTGLTTDTQYF | TGTGCCAGCAGTTCCACCGGACTAACGACAGATACGCAGTATTTT | TRBJ2-3 | . | . | TRBV7-2
CSVDSGGYNEQFF | TGCAGCGTTGACAGCGGGGGTTACAATGAGCAGTTCTTC | TRBJ2-1 | few | TRBD2 | TRBV29-1
CAWSVRGRARELFF | TGTGCCTGGAGTGTCCGCGGGAGGGCCCGGGAGCTGTTTTTT | TRBJ2-2 | . | TRBD2 | TRBV30
CASTYGGEFYNEQFF | TGTGCCAGCACTTATGGGGGGGAATTTTACAATGAGCAGTTCTTC | TRBJ2-1 | . | TRBD2 | TRBV25-1
CASRVSMWDEQFF | TGTGCCAGCCGGGTTTCCATGTGGGATGAGCAGTTCTTC | TRBJ2-1 | few | . | TRBV6-2/TRBV6-3